The 19 T cell receptor beta chains listed next were all sequenced from one sample in a study of technical replicates of blood from a handful of donors. The table came from immunoSEQ multiplex PCR; TCRdb's copy has only in-frame clones and leaves some out. Altogether around 70,000 clones are present, 95% being singletons, with the ten largest covering 0.25%. Sequencing input: T cells isolated from PBMCs. The receptors shown here come from a human donor in good health.

The chain has TRBV19 and TRBJ1-5, with D possibly matching TRBD1 (6 bases). There are 13 residues in the CDR3. Trimming pared 8 bases from V and 7 bases from J, leaving 15 bases between. The germline V gene has CDR1 LNHDA and CDR2 SQIVND (reference sequence). The DNA of the CDR3 is TGTGCCAGTCAACGTTACAGGGACCAGCCCCAGCATTTT. Amino acid sequence: CASQRYRDQPQHF.

This clone was recorded once. The chain carries TRBV28 and TRBJ2-1; possible D gene TRBD2, 7 bases. From germline, CDR1 is MDHEN and CDR2 SYDVKM. The CDR3 is 14 residues long. Trimming shortened V by 8 bases and J by 8 bases, and 19 bases separated the two germline ends. CDR3 sequence (DNA): TGTGCCAGCGGAGTCTGGGGGGGCCCCGATGAGCAGTTCTTC. The encoded protein is CASGVWGGPDEQFF.

The rearrangement uses TRBV6-6 and TRBJ1-2; TRBD1 agrees at 7 bases. With V trimmed by 6 bases and J by 5 bases, 9 bases remained unmatched. CDR1 is MNHNY and CDR2 is SVGAGI in the germline V gene (reference sequence). The CDR3 consists of 14 residues. This CDR3 reads CASSSSQQGYGYTF. CDR3 sequence (DNA): TGTGCCAGCAGCTCAAGTCAACAGGGGTATGGCTACACCTTC.

DNA for the CDR3: TGTGCCAGCAGCTTAGATGGGCCGGGACTAGCAATCGAAGAGACCCAGTACTTC. Its protein is CASSLDGPGLAIEETQYF. This chain joins TRBV7-2 and TRBJ2-5, with TRBD2 matching 9 bases. The CDR3 loop spans 18 amino acids. The germline CDR1 and CDR2 sequences are SGHTA and FQGNSA. Trimming cost V 1 base and J 3 bases; bases outside gene matches: 12.

The J gene is TRBJ2-7, the V gene TRBV9; D not resolved. Per germline, CDR1 SGDLS and CDR2 YYNGEE. With 3 bases removed from V and 0 bases from J, the gap between germline ends came to 7 bases. The CDR3 spans 13 residues. DNA of the CDR3: TGTGCCAGCAGCGGAAGGAGCTCCTACGAGCAGTACTTC. This sequence encodes CASSGRSSYEQYF.

This clone was found once. V gene TRBV19 combines with J gene TRBJ2-5; TRBD2 matches 10 bases. This CDR3 has 14 amino acids. V lost 9 bases, J lost 4 bases, and 8 bases stayed unmatched. The germline gives CDR1 LNHDA, CDR2 SQIVND (reference sequence). As DNA, the CDR3 is TGTGCCAGCGGAAGCGGGGGGGCCCGAGAGACCCAGTACTTC. This codes for CASGSGGARETQYF.

J is TRBJ2-5 and V is TRBV5-5; D may be TRBD2 (6 bases). CDR3 length: 14 residues. CDR1 is SGHKS, CDR2 YYEKEE, per germline (reference sequence). V was pared by 0 bases and J by 4 bases, with 10 bases between. The CDR3 is CASSLGAGRETQYF. The CDR3 DNA is TGTGCCAGCAGCTTGGGGGCGGGGAGAGAGACCCAGTACTTC.

V gene TRBV2 combines with J gene TRBJ2-1, with TRBD2 matching 13 bases. Germline V lookup: CDR1 SNHLY, CDR2 FYNNEI. The CDR3 runs to 15 residues. The trim removed 6 bases at V and 9 bases at J, leaving 8 bases unmatched. The CDR3 spells CASSGTSGTLGEQFF. The CDR3 nucleotides are TGTGCCAGCAGCGGGACTAGCGGGACGTTAGGTGAGCAGTTCTTC.

The V gene is TRBV27, the J gene TRBJ1-4; D is unresolved. Trimming left V 5 bases short and J 4 bases short, with 11 bases between. CDR3 size: 14 residues. The germline gives CDR1 MNHEY, CDR2 SMNVEV (reference sequence). For the CDR3, the DNA is TGTGCCAGCAGTCCACAGACCAGTAATGAAAAACTGTTTTTT. This encodes CASSPQTSNEKLFF.

The chain is built from TRBV28 and TRBJ2-7; TRBD2 aligns across 11 bases. The germline V gene has CDR1 MDHEN and CDR2 SYDVKM. Germline trimming cut 5 bases from V and 0 bases from J; bases unmatched to any gene: 0. The CDR3 spans 14 residues. The CDR3 DNA follows: TGTGCCAGCAGTACTAGCGGGAGCTCCTACGAGCAGTACTTC. Translated: CASSTSGSSYEQYF.

The rearrangement links TRBV6-5 to TRBJ1-1; no clear D. This CDR3 has 14 residues. Per the germline V gene, CDR1 is MNHEY and CDR2 is SVGAGI. V was pared by 6 bases and J by 1 base, with 12 bases between. The CDR3 sequence is CASRITDGNTEAFF. The CDR3, as DNA: TGTGCCAGCAGGATTACAGACGGGAACACTGAAGCTTTCTTT.

This rearrangement joins TRBV15 to TRBJ1-1; D not certain. The germline CDR1 and CDR2 sequences are LNHNV and YYDKDF (reference sequence). Trimming took 0 bases from V and 4 from J, leaving 15 bases between them. CDR3 length: 16 amino acids. CDR3: CATSREVGAGGTEAFF. In DNA form, the CDR3 reads TGTGCCACCAGCAGAGAAGTAGGAGCGGGAGGCACTGAAGCTTTCTTT.

This rearrangement joins TRBV19 to TRBJ2-5; 15 positions agree with TRBD2. With V trimmed by 7 bases and J by 5 bases, 5 bases remained unmatched. CDR3 length: 15 residues. Germline V lookup: CDR1 LNHDA, CDR2 SQIVND (reference sequence). CDR3 nucleotides: TGTGCCAGTATGGGGACTAGCGGGGGGTTGGAGACCCAGTACTTC. Translating gives CASMGTSGGLETQYF.

This rearrangement joins TRBV5-1 to TRBJ1-1, with D unresolved. The CDR3 length is 14 residues. Germline-derived CDR1 and CDR2 are SGHRS and YFSETQ. V was trimmed by 3 bases and J by 1 base, leaving 10 bases between them. CDR3 amino acids: CASSSSEANTEAFF. CDR3 DNA sequence: TGCGCCAGCAGCTCTTCCGAGGCGAACACTGAAGCTTTCTTT.

This chain joins TRBV5-4 and TRBJ1-1; possible D gene TRBD1, 5 bases. Germline V CDR1 and CDR2: SGHNT, YYREEE (reference sequence). The V end lost 0 bases, the J end lost 8 bases, and 14 bases lay between the germline ends. The CDR3 has 14 amino acids. The DNA of the CDR3 is TGTGCCAGCAGCTTGGTTGGAGGGACGAGAGAAGCTTTCTTT. This sequence encodes CASSLVGGTREAFF. The full variable domain, rest sourced from reference TRBV5-4 and TRBJ1-1, is ETGVTQSPTHLIKTRGQQVTLRCSSQSGHNTVSWYQQALGQGPQFIFQYYREEENGRGNFPPRFSGLQFPNYSSELNVNALELDDSALYLCASSLVGGTREAFFGQGTRLTVV.

V usage is TRBV28 and J usage is TRBJ1-2, with 7 bases lining up with TRBD1. The CDR3 covers 13 residues. The ends lost 1 base at V and 4 bases at J; junction bases unmatched: 0. The V gene's germline CDR1 is MDHEN and CDR2 SYDVKM. The CDR3 bases are TGTGCCAGCAGTTTATCAGGGGGCTATGGCTACACCTTC. As protein: CASSLSGGYGYTF.

V gene TRBV19 combines with J gene TRBJ2-7, with TRBD1 matching 9 bases. Germline CDR1 is LNHDA and CDR2 is SQIVND (reference sequence). The CDR3 extends over 16 amino acids. Trimming cost V 5 bases and J 5 bases; bases outside gene matches: 13. Written as DNA, the CDR3 is TGTGCCAGTAGTCAAGATGCCGGGACAGGGAGAAACGAGCAGTACTTC. Translated: CASSQDAGTGRNEQYF.

This CDR3 is CASSDDRANTGELFF. DNA for the CDR3: TGTGCCAGCAGTGACGACAGGGCCAACACCGGGGAGCTGTTTTTT. This chain links TRBV6-1 with TRBJ2-2; 7 bases agree with TRBD1. This CDR3 comprises 15 residues. V gave up 3 bases and J gave up 2 bases; unmatched junction bases: 3. Germline V gives CDR1 MNHNS, CDR2 SASEGT.

The rearrangement links TRBV28 to TRBJ1-5, with TRBD1 matching 10 bases. The V gene end was trimmed by 5 bases and the J gene end by 2 bases; junction bases not matched to a gene: 6. Germline lookup yields CDR1 MDHEN and CDR2 SYDVKM. This CDR3 region has 16 residues. DNA of the CDR3: TGTGCCAGCAGTCACGGGGACAGGGGAGGCAATCAGCCCCAGCATTTT. Translated: CASSHGDRGGNQPQHF.